This TCR beta chain comes out of a study of tumor-infiltrating lymphocytes in primary liver carcinoma. The input was around 0.5 ug total RNA; TCR beta cDNA was made from it with a constant-region primer. Three nested multiplex PCR rounds of slightly modified ARM-PCR generated TCR beta libraries. The study ran its first two PCR rounds for about 11 cycles each, using TRBV1-TRBV30 forward primers and a C-beta reverse primer. A single record per CDR3 protein comes from TCRdb applying MiXCR to the multiplex PCR reads. The table records roughly 330,000 distinct CDR3 sequences, approximately 64% of them present only once. Blood RNA originated from unsorted whole blood, with germline DNA additionally extracted. The V gene lost 0 bases and the J gene lost 6 bases, with 12 bases spanning the gap. Germline values: CDR1 DFQATT, CDR2 SNEGSKA (reference sequence). CDR3 length: 13 amino acids.

The chain links TRBV20-1 to TRBJ2-7; D possibly corresponds to TRBD2 (6 bases). Sequencing input: peripheral blood. The sequence came from a man in his forties with primary liver carcinoma and hepatitis B virus infection. CDR3 DNA: TGCAGTGCTAGAGAGGTAGCGGCAGGCGAGCAGTACTTC. Amino acid sequence: CSAREVAAGEQYF.